This T cell receptor (beta chain) comes out of a study of T cells in Graves' hyperthyroidism and ophthalmopathy. RNA transcripts yielded amplified TCR beta CDR3 regions. TCR CDR3 underwent first-round RT-PCR with the HTBI primer set. A single record per CDR3 protein comes from TCRdb applying MiXCR to the multiplex PCR reads. The sample comprises hundreds of thousands of distinct CDR3 sequences, around 14% of which are singletons, and roughly 13% rests with the top ten. CDR3 length: 15 residues. The germline gives CDR1 SGHRS, CDR2 YFSETQ. J lost 7 bases, V lost 1 base, and 3 bases had no gene match. The chain combines TRBV5-1 with TRBJ1-5; 12 bases are a match to TRBD1. This TCR came from a young woman with Graves' hyperthyroidism. Sequencing was done on a sample of blood. CDR3 in DNA: TGCGCCAGCAGCTTGACCGGGACAGGGGGCCAGCCCCAGCATTTT. Translated: CASSLTGTGGQPQHF.